What follows are 31 T cell receptor beta chains derived from one specimen sequenced in a study of blood T cell repertoires in COVID-19. Some clones are missing from TCRdb's copy, which holds only in-frame ones; the method was immunoSEQ multiplex PCR. The profile shows 25,000 to 35,000 clones, about 80% of them singletons. The sequencing sample was made of peripheral blood. The receptors come from a woman aged 65 to 85 with acute or convalescent COVID-19.

The chain carries TRBV29-1 and TRBJ2-7; TRBD1 matches 9 bases. The CDR3 runs to 14 residues. Germline assignment: CDR1 SQVTM and CDR2 ANQGSEA. V gave up 6 bases and J gave up 1 base; unmatched junction bases: 7. CDR3 nucleotides: TGCAGCGTGGGAGGGGGACAGGGTTCCTACGAGCAGTACTTC. This codes for CSVGGGQGSYEQYF.

This rearrangement joins TRBV28 to TRBJ2-4; 9 bases match TRBD1. The CDR3 is 17 amino acids. Germline loops: CDR1 MDHEN, CDR2 SYDVKM. Trimming took 5 bases from V and 1 from J; bases not matched to a gene: 9. The CDR3 DNA is TGTGCCAGCAGTCCACGGACAGGGGTCGTTGCCAAAAACATTCAGTACTTC. Its protein product is CASSPRTGVVAKNIQYF.

The gene calls are TRBV4-2 and TRBJ2-3; 12 bases are shared with TRBD2. Germline CDR1 reads LGHNA; CDR2 reads YNFKEQ. This CDR3 region has 16 residues. The ends lost 3 bases at V and 5 bases at J; junction bases unmatched: 6. Here the CDR3 reads CASSHEPGLAGDTQYF. CDR3 sequence (DNA): TGTGCCAGCAGCCACGAACCGGGACTAGCGGGAGATACGCAGTATTTT.

In its sample, this clone is medium-sized. The rearrangement joins TRBV9 to TRBJ2-1, with 8 nucleotides matching TRBD1. The CDR3 extends over 15 amino acids. The germline gives CDR1 SGDLS, CDR2 YYNGEE. J was trimmed by 4 bases and V by 5 bases; bases with no gene match: 8. CDR3 in DNA: TGTGCCAGCAGTGGACAGGGTAGCGTTTACAATGAGCAGTTCTTC. Its translation: CASSGQGSVYNEQFF. The whole variable domain, remainder taken from reference TRBV9 and TRBJ2-1, is DSGVTQTPKHLITATGQRVTLRCSPRSGDLSVYWYQQSLDQGLQFLIQYYNGEERAKGNILERFSAQQFPDLHSELNLSSLELGDSALYFCASSGQGSVYNEQFFGPGTRLTVL.

This clone was seen just once. The chain uses TRBV5-4 and TRBJ2-3; tentative D call: TRBD2 (6 bases). Trimming took 3 bases from V and 2 from J, leaving 10 bases between them. The CDR3 totals 14 residues. Germline lookup yields CDR1 SGHNT and CDR2 YYREEE (reference sequence). The DNA of the CDR3 is TGTGCCAGCAGCTCATGGAGGGACACAGATACGCAGTATTTT. This sequence encodes CASSSWRDTDTQYF.

The CDR3 DNA reads as TGCGCCAGCAGCCAAGATCCAGGGGGGAAAGAGGGCGGGGAGCTGTTTTTT. It is translated as CASSQDPGGKEGGELFF. The genes are TRBV4-3 and TRBJ2-2; D possibly corresponds to TRBD1 (7 bases). CDR1 LGHNA and CDR2 YSLEER come from the germline V gene. Trimming took off 0 bases at V and 7 bases at J, with 18 bases between the two ends. This CDR3 has 17 amino acids.

The rearrangement links TRBV9 to TRBJ2-3, with 7 positions matching TRBD2. The junction had 1 base not matched to a gene; V was cut back by 0 bases and J by 0 bases. Germline values: CDR1 SGDLS, CDR2 YYNGEE. This CDR3 is built from 15 residues. The CDR3 protein is CASSVAGLSTDTQYF. The CDR3 bases are TGTGCCAGCAGCGTAGCGGGACTAAGCACAGATACGCAGTATTTT.

The chain combines TRBV6-1 with TRBJ1-5, with 8 bases lining up with TRBD1. The CDR3 has 14 amino acids. From germline, CDR1 is MNHNS and CDR2 SASEGT. Germline trimming cut 3 bases from V and 7 bases from J; bases unmatched to any gene: 5. The CDR3 DNA sequence: TGTGCCAGCAGTGATAACAGGGGGAAACAGCCCCAGCATTTT. Protein sequence: CASSDNRGKQPQHF.

V and J are TRBV9 and TRBJ2-7; 7 bases are shared with TRBD1. Trimming removed 0 bases from V and 7 bases from J; junction bases left unmatched: 10. From germline, CDR1 is SGDLS and CDR2 YYNGEE. The CDR3 runs 15 residues. CDR3 DNA: TGTGCCAGCAGCGTAGAGGGGGCTTCGGGTGAAGAGCAGTACTTC. This gives the protein CASSVEGASGEEQYF. The variable domain in full, completed from reference TRBV9 and TRBJ2-7, reads DSGVTQTPKHLITATGQRVTLRCSPRSGDLSVYWYQQSLDQGLQFLIQYYNGEERAKGNILERFSAQQFPDLHSELNLSSLELGDSALYFCASSVEGASGEEQYFGPGTRLTVT.

The rearrangement uses TRBV20-1 and TRBJ1-2; D is ambiguous. Germline CDR1 DFQATT, CDR2 SNEGSKA (reference sequence). The CDR3 extends over 11 amino acids. The CDR3 nucleotides are TGCGCAATTGCAGCTAACTATGGCTACACCTTC. Amino acids: CAIAANYGYTF.

This clone was picked up a small number of times. CDR3 coding DNA: TGTGCCAGCAGCGTATTGGTAGCGGGGGACGAGCAGTACTTC. Its translation: CASSVLVAGDEQYF. The V call is TRBV9, the J call TRBJ2-7; 9 positions agree with TRBD2. This CDR3 is built from 14 residues. V trimming: 1 base; J trimming: 5 bases; junction bases outside the gene matches: 4. CDR1 is SGDLS, CDR2 YYNGEE, per germline.

CDR3 residues: CASSEIVEQEQYF. CDR3 coding DNA: TGTGCCAGCAGTGAAATAGTGGAGCAGGAGCAGTACTTC. The rearrangement uses TRBV2 and TRBJ2-7; D uncertain. Germline V gene data show CDR1 as SNHLY and CDR2 as FYNNEI. V lost 2 bases and J lost 7, with 12 bases in between. The CDR3 has 13 residues.

The V gene is TRBV28, the J gene TRBJ1-5; D is ambiguous. The CDR3 has 13 residues. V shed 5 bases and J shed 5 bases, with 10 bases lying between them. Per germline, CDR1 MDHEN and CDR2 SYDVKM. CDR3: CASSLRPDQPQHF. CDR3 sequence (DNA): TGTGCCAGCAGTCTTCGTCCCGATCAGCCCCAGCATTTT.

This chain uses TRBV19 with TRBJ1-5, with a possible D match to TRBD1 (6 bases). The ends were cut back, 7 bases at V and 4 bases at J, with 17 bases in the middle. The CDR3 consists of 15 residues. Germline CDR1 and CDR2: LNHDA and SQIVND (reference sequence). Here the CDR3 reads CASKLDSGLNQPQHF. The CDR3 DNA follows: TGTGCCAGTAAATTGGACAGCGGATTGAATCAGCCCCAGCATTTT. Based on the CDR3 plus reference TRBV19 and TRBJ1-5, the full variable domain is DGGITQSPKYLFRKEGQNVTLSCEQNLNHDAMYWYRQDPGQGLRLIYYSQIVNDFQKGDIAEGYSVSREKKESFPLTVTSAQKNPTAFYLCASKLDSGLNQPQHFGDGTRLSIL.

The V call is TRBV6-5, the J call TRBJ2-1, with 7 bases that match TRBD1. The V gene end was trimmed by 3 bases and the J gene end by 9 bases; junction bases not matched to a gene: 11. The CDR3 sequence is 15 residues long. The germline CDR1 and CDR2 sequences are MNHEY and SVGAGI. Here the CDR3 reads CASSYSQQGKGEQFF. In DNA form, the CDR3 reads TGTGCCAGCAGTTATTCTCAACAGGGGAAGGGTGAGCAGTTCTTC.

The chain couples TRBV4-3 to TRBJ2-1, with 10 bases that match TRBD2. Germline V gives CDR1 LGHNA, CDR2 YSLEER. CDR3 length equals 15 residues. The junction had 14 bases not matched to a gene; V was cut back by 4 bases and J by 14 bases. In DNA, the CDR3 is TGCGCCAGCAGCCCCAACCCAGAAGCGGGGGGGGGTAAGTTCTTC. This sequence encodes CASSPNPEAGGGKFF.

This clone was counted a few times. This chain joins TRBV25-1 and TRBJ2-7, with D unclear. Germline CDR1 MGHDK, CDR2 SYGVNS. The V end lost 3 bases, the J end lost 0 bases, and 6 bases lay between the germline ends. This CDR3 spans 13 amino acids. The CDR3 region has the DNA TGTGCCAGCAGTGACTTGAGCTCCTACGAGCAGTACTTC. This translates into CASSDLSSYEQYF.

This CDR3 reads CASSERGTGNWNTQYF. As DNA, the CDR3 is TGTGCCAGCAGTGAGAGGGGCACAGGGAATTGGAATACGCAGTATTTT. This chain connects TRBV25-1 to TRBJ2-3; D perhaps matches TRBD1 (6 bases). CDR1 and CDR2 (germline): MGHDK, SYGVNS. This CDR3 has 16 amino acids. V lost 3 bases and J lost 7, with 20 bases in between.

The genes are TRBV4-3 and TRBJ1-1, with 9 positions matching TRBD1. The length of the CDR3 is 13 residues. The ends lost 4 bases at V and 4 bases at J; junction bases unmatched: 1. Germline CDR1 LGHNA, CDR2 YSLEER. CDR3 in amino acids: CASSLGQGTEAFF. DNA of the CDR3: TGCGCCAGCAGCCTGGGACAGGGCACTGAAGCTTTCTTT.

The genes are TRBV28 and TRBJ2-7; the D gene is possibly TRBD1 (5 bases). This CDR3 is built from 16 residues. V was clipped by 4 bases and J by 3 bases, with 19 bases between them. Germline assignment: CDR1 MDHEN and CDR2 SYDVKM. CDR3 sequence reads: CASSYPQQAWNYEQYF. In DNA form, the CDR3 reads TGTGCCAGCAGTTATCCACAACAGGCCTGGAACTACGAGCAGTACTTC.

The CDR3 DNA sequence: TGCAGTGCTAGTACCCTGACTAGCGGGGTGGAGACCCAGTACTTC. This codes for CSASTLTSGVETQYF. V gene TRBV20-1 combines with J gene TRBJ2-5; TRBD2 agrees at 11 bases. Germline CDR1 DFQATT, CDR2 SNEGSKA (reference sequence). Germline trimming cut 3 bases from V and 5 bases from J; bases unmatched to any gene: 8. The CDR3 has 15 amino acids.

V and J are TRBV11-3 and TRBJ1-1; 7 bases map to TRBD1. Losses at the gene ends were 0 bases for V and 4 bases for J; bases not matched to a gene: 5. This CDR3 has 15 residues. Germline loops: CDR1 SGHNT, CDR2 YENEEA. Here the CDR3 DNA reads TGTGCCAGCAGCTTAGATACACAGGGGAGCACTGAAGCTTTCTTT. This sequence encodes CASSLDTQGSTEAFF.

This clone was picked up a small number of times. J is TRBJ2-1 and V is TRBV4-3; D not certain. The CDR3 length is 10 residues. Germline CDR1 is LGHNA and CDR2 is YSLEER. V shed 0 bases and J shed 14 bases, with 5 bases lying between them. CDR3 sequence: CASSQEHEFF. The CDR3 DNA follows: TGCGCCAGCAGCCAAGAACACGAGTTCTTC.

The chain carries TRBV14 and TRBJ2-7, with 9 positions matching TRBD1. The germline gives CDR1 SGHDN, CDR2 FVKESK. The trim removed 5 bases at V and 5 bases at J, leaving 13 bases unmatched. The CDR3 covers 16 residues. CDR3 DNA sequence: TGTGCCAGCAGCGAATTACTGGGACAGGGCGAAAACGAGCAGTACTTC. Amino acid sequence: CASSELLGQGENEQYF.

This clone is labeled medium-sized. This rearrangement joins TRBV21-1 to TRBJ2-5; the D call in the table, TRBD1, was not verified against the DNA. TRBV21-1 is termed a pseudogene. This CDR3 comprises 16 residues. The CDR3 coding sequence is TGTGCCAGCAGCAACGGTAGGACAGGGGGCAGGGAGACCCAGTACTTC. Protein sequence: CASSNGRTGGRETQYF.

A few counts support this clone. V gene TRBV7-3 combines with J gene TRBJ2-2, with D maybe TRBD2 (5 bases). CDR3 size: 14 residues. Trimming took 3 bases from V and 5 from J, leaving 10 bases between them. Germline CDR1 SGHTA, CDR2 FQGTGA. The DNA of the CDR3 is TGTGCCAGCAGCTTGCTCCCGGGAACCGGGGAGCTGTTTTTT. This sequence encodes CASSLLPGTGELFF.

The V call is TRBV5-1, the J call TRBJ2-4; 9 nucleotides align to TRBD1. The germline V gene encodes CDR1 SGHRS and CDR2 YFSETQ. Germline trimming cut 0 bases from V and 3 bases from J; bases unmatched to any gene: 1. This CDR3 spans 15 amino acids. The CDR3 loop reads CASSLGQGDKNIQYF. CDR3 DNA sequence: TGCGCCAGCAGCTTGGGACAGGGGGACAAAAACATTCAGTACTTC.

This clone was picked up a small number of times. V gene TRBV3-1 (or the pseudogene TRBV3-2) combines with J gene TRBJ2-2; 16 bases map to TRBD2. In germline, CDR1 is LGHDT, CDR2 YNNKEL (reference sequence). This CDR3 has 17 residues. Trimming cost V 2 bases and J 10 bases; bases outside gene matches: 7. The CDR3 protein is CASSQPGTSGGAVELFF. The CDR3, as DNA: TGTGCCAGCAGCCAACCCGGGACTAGCGGGGGGGCTGTGGAGCTGTTTTTT.

This sequence joins TRBV29-1 and TRBJ1-1, with D perhaps TRBD1 (5 bases). Per the germline V gene, CDR1 is SQVTM and CDR2 is ANQGSEA. The CDR3 extends over 13 amino acids. CDR3 DNA: TGCAGGGCGGACAAAAACATGAACACTGAAGCTTTCTTT. Translated, it gives CRADKNMNTEAFF.

In this sample, this clone turned up a few times. J is TRBJ2-6 and V is TRBV19; D is unclear. Trimming pared 2 bases from V and 0 bases from J, leaving 11 bases between. Germline assignment: CDR1 LNHDA and CDR2 SQIVND (reference sequence). The CDR3 spans 17 residues. The CDR3 loop is CASSISVGGSGANVLTF. The CDR3 DNA reads as TGTGCCAGTAGTATAAGCGTAGGCGGCTCTGGGGCCAACGTCCTGACTTTC. The whole variable domain, filled in from reference TRBV19 and TRBJ2-6, reads DGGITQSPKYLFRKEGQNVTLSCEQNLNHDAMYWYRQDPGQGLRLIYYSQIVNDFQKGDIAEGYSVSREKKESFPLTVTSAQKNPTAFYLCASSISVGGSGANVLTFGAGSRLTVL.

The CDR3 DNA follows: TGTGCCAGCATCGCTTGGGGACAGGGAGAAAAACTGTTTTTT. Its protein product is CASIAWGQGEKLFF. J is TRBJ1-4 and V is TRBV28; 9 positions agree with TRBD1. The ends lost 7 bases at V and 8 bases at J; junction bases unmatched: 8. This CDR3 has 14 residues. CDR1 MDHEN and CDR2 SYDVKM come from the germline V gene.